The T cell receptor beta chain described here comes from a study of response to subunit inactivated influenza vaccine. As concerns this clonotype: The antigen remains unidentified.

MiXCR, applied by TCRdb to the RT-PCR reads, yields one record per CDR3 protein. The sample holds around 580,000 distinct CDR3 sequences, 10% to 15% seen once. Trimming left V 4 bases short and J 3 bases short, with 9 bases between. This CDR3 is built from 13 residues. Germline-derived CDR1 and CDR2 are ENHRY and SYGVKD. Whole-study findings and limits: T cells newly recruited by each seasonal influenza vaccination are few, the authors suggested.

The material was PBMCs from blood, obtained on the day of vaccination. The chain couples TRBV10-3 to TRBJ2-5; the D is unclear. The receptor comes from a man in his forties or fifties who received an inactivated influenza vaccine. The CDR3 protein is CAISGNREETQYF. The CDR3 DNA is TGTGCCATCAGTGGAAACAGAGAAGAGACCCAGTACTTC.